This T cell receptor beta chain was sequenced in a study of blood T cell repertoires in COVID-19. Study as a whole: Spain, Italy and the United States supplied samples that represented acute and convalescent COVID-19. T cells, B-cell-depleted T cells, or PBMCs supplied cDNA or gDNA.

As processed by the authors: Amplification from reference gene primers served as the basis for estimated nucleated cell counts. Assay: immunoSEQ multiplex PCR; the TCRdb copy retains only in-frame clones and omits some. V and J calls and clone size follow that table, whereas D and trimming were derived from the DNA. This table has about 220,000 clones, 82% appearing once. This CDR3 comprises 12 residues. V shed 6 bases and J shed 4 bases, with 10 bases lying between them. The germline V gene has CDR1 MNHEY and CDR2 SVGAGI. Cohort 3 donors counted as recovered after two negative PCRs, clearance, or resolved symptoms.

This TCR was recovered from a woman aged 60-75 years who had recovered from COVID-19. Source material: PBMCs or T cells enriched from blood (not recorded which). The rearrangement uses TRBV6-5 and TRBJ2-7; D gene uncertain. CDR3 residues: CASRYGNYEQYF. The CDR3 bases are TGTGCCAGCAGATACGGCAATTACGAGCAGTACTTC.